The rows below give T cell receptor beta chains drawn from one sample of a study of T cells expressing NK-cell markers. TCRdb reprocessed the 5' RACE reads, with one entry per CDR3 protein and no DNA. The sample totals approximately 550,000 distinct CDR3 sequences; its top ten clones hold approximately 3.6%. Input material: blood T cells: a sorted CD56 or NKG2C T cell subset, CD4+ or CD8+ T cells, or bulk PBMC T cells (not recorded which). Receptors originate from a man between 18 and 35 years old in good health. CDR3s include the opening cysteine and the closing phenylalanine or tryptophan.

v_call: TRBV6-1
j_call: TRBJ2-1
cdr3_aa: CATEGAGSYNEQFF

v_call: TRBV10-3
j_call: TRBJ2-5
cdr3_aa: CAISETSGSKETQYF

v_call: TRBV15
j_call: TRBJ2-2
cdr3_aa: CATSRDRSQGDTGELFF

v_call: TRBV7-2
j_call: TRBJ2-1
cdr3_aa: CASSFGTEYNEQFF

v_call: TRBV6-5
j_call: TRBJ2-6
cdr3_aa: CASSFMSSGANVLTF

v_call: TRBV20-1
j_call: TRBJ2-1
cdr3_aa: CSARAPGGGRATYNEQFF

v_call: TRBV6-1
j_call: TRBJ1-1
cdr3_aa: CASSVRITGGFFVEAFF

v_call: TRBV9
j_call: TRBJ2-5
cdr3_aa: CASSQLGGVQETQYF

v_call: TRBV6-5
j_call: TRBJ2-2
cdr3_aa: CASSYPLGQRATGELFF

v_call: TRBV18
j_call: TRBJ2-7
cdr3_aa: CASSPSSGSRYEQYF

v_call: TRBV7-6
j_call: TRBJ2-7
cdr3_aa: CASSLASTAEQYF

v_call: TRBV4-3
j_call: TRBJ2-5
cdr3_aa: CASSHGQEGKGGTQYF

v_call: TRBV7-9
j_call: TRBJ2-2
cdr3_aa: CASRTGVAGELFF

v_call: TRBV5-1
j_call: TRBJ2-1
cdr3_aa: CASSLGGLAGGPQQFF

v_call: TRBV4-2
j_call: TRBJ2-5
cdr3_aa: CASSQDGLSSGRALETQYF

v_call: TRBV7-3
j_call: TRBJ2-1
cdr3_aa: CASRDTVYNEQFF

v_call: TRBV5-1
j_call: TRBJ1-1
cdr3_aa: CASSPLTGTNTEAFF

v_call: TRBV3-1
j_call: TRBJ2-4
cdr3_aa: CASSQGAAKNIQYF

v_call: TRBV7-6
j_call: TRBJ2-1
cdr3_aa: CASSYLAAGDGKFF

v_call: TRBV6-2/TRBV6-3
j_call: TRBJ1-3
cdr3_aa: CASTRGPRISGNTIYF

v_call: TRBV12-3/TRBV12-4
j_call: TRBJ1-1
cdr3_aa: CASSFRAPLNTEAFF

v_call: TRBV25-1
j_call: TRBJ2-3
cdr3_aa: CASSAAVPDTQYF

v_call: TRBV9
j_call: TRBJ2-7
cdr3_aa: CASSVTGAEQYF

v_call: TRBV7-9
j_call: TRBJ1-6
cdr3_aa: CASSLDIGVASPLHF

v_call: TRBV18
j_call: TRBJ2-3
cdr3_aa: CASSRSRGEDTQYF

v_call: TRBV5-5
j_call: TRBJ2-1
cdr3_aa: CASSLGLVRPPDEQFF

v_call: TRBV5-1
j_call: TRBJ2-3
cdr3_aa: CASSSPAGISTDTQYF

v_call: TRBV27
j_call: TRBJ2-3
cdr3_aa: CASTSGRLPTDTQYF

v_call: TRBV15
j_call: TRBJ2-7
cdr3_aa: CATSRLALGLSYEQYF

v_call: TRBV11-2
j_call: TRBJ2-1
cdr3_aa: CASSLDRPAGVNEQFF

v_call: TRBV20-1
j_call: TRBJ2-5
cdr3_aa: CSARVGLAGGETQYF

v_call: TRBV20-1
j_call: TRBJ2-3
cdr3_aa: CSAFHKGSGSTDTQYF

v_call: TRBV4-3
j_call: TRBJ1-6
cdr3_aa: CASSQDQGEQFRSLHF

v_call: TRBV7-6
j_call: TRBJ2-7
cdr3_aa: CASSLADLQVPPYEQYF

v_call: TRBV20-1
j_call: TRBJ2-3
cdr3_aa: CSAQHLTSGQSTDTQYF

v_call: TRBV29-1
j_call: TRBJ1-2
cdr3_aa: CSVAIRVEYGYTF

v_call: TRBV12-3/TRBV12-4
j_call: TRBJ2-7
cdr3_aa: CASSPGHRGNYEQYF

v_call: TRBV27
j_call: TRBJ1-1
cdr3_aa: CASTQGGAGHYTEAFF

v_call: TRBV6-5
j_call: TRBJ1-6
cdr3_aa: CASSYPSTGESAPLHF

v_call: TRBV10-3
j_call: TRBJ2-2
cdr3_aa: CAISDRVRDPGELFF

v_call: TRBV29-1
j_call: TRBJ1-3
cdr3_aa: CSVEVESSGNTIYF

v_call: TRBV14
j_call: TRBJ2-1
cdr3_aa: CASSQGHREQFF

v_call: TRBV9
j_call: TRBJ2-7
cdr3_aa: CASSRRSSVGSYEQYF

v_call: TRBV20-1
j_call: TRBJ1-2
cdr3_aa: CSAGTASGGYTF

v_call: TRBV5-1
j_call: TRBJ2-1
cdr3_aa: CASSLAGGGRDDSYNEQFF

v_call: TRBV20-1
j_call: TRBJ1-6
cdr3_aa: CSARGLDRGLGNSPLHF

v_call: TRBV28
j_call: TRBJ2-1
cdr3_aa: CASSPTSSREQFF

v_call: TRBV28
j_call: TRBJ2-2
cdr3_aa: CASSLERRGTGELFF

v_call: TRBV9
j_call: TRBJ2-1
cdr3_aa: CASSVAGRFKNEQFF

v_call: TRBV18
j_call: TRBJ2-5
cdr3_aa: CASSPGLAAETQYF

v_call: TRBV12-3/TRBV12-4
j_call: TRBJ1-1
cdr3_aa: CASSVPGQGTNTEAFF

v_call: TRBV11-2
j_call: TRBJ2-4
cdr3_aa: CASSLRGRLAKNIQYF

v_call: TRBV5-1
j_call: TRBJ2-5
cdr3_aa: CASSGGLADLRETQYF

v_call: TRBV7-9
j_call: TRBJ2-2
cdr3_aa: CASRTAANTGELFF

v_call: TRBV12-3/TRBV12-4
j_call: TRBJ1-2
cdr3_aa: CASSRSIGGYTF

v_call: TRBV29-1
j_call: TRBJ1-1
cdr3_aa: CSTSGRVTEAFF

v_call: TRBV12-5
j_call: TRBJ1-2
cdr3_aa: CASGPDRVTYGYTF

v_call: TRBV5-5
j_call: TRBJ2-2
cdr3_aa: CASSPTAGGLPGELFF

v_call: TRBV7-8
j_call: TRBJ2-3
cdr3_aa: CASSFLASGDTDTQYF

v_call: TRBV25-1
j_call: TRBJ2-5
cdr3_aa: CASGGQQETQYF